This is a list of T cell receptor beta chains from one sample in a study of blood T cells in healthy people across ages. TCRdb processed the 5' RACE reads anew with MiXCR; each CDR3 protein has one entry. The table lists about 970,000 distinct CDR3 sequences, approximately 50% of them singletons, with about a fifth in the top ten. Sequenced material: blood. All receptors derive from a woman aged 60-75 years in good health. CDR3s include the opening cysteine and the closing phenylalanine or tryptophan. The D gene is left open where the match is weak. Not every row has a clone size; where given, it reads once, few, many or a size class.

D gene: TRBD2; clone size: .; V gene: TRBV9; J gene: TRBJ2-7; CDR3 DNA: TGTGCCAGCAGCGTAGGGGCTAGCGGTACCTACGAGCAGTACTTC; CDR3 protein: CASSVGASGTYEQYF
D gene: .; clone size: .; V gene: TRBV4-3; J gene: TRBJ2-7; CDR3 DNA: TGCGCCAGCAGCCAAGAAGGTTTAGGATACGAGCAGTACTTC; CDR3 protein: CASSQEGLGYEQYF
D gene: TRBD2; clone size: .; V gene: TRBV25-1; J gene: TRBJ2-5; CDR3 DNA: TGTGCCAGCAGTGAATGGGTGTGGGGGGGTGAGACCCAGTACTTC; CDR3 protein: CASSEWVWGGETQYF
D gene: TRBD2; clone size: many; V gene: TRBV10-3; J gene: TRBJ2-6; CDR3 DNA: TGTGCCATCAGTGAGATGTTAGCGGGAGCTTCTGGGGCCAACGTCCTGACTTTC; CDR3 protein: CAISEMLAGASGANVLTF
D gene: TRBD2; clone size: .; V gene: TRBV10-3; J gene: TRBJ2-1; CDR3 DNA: TGTGCCATCAGTGAGCGCTTCGGACTAGCGGGCCCGTCGGGTGAGCAGTTCTTC; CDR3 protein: CAISERFGLAGPSGEQFF
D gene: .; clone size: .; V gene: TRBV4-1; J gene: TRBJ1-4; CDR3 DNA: TGCGCCAGCAGCCAAACCCTGGGGGAAAAACTGTTTTTT; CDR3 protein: CASSQTLGEKLFF
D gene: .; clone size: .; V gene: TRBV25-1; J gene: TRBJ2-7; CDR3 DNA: TGTGCCAGCAGTGTGCCGGGAACAGCGTACGAGCAGTACTTC; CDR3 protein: CASSVPGTAYEQYF
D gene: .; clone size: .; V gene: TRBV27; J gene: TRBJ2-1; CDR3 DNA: TGTGCCAGCAGTTTAGTCCCTTATTCCTACAATGAGCAGTTCTTC; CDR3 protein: CASSLVPYSYNEQFF
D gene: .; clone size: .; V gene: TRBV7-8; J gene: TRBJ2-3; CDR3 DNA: TGTGCCAGCAGCTTAGGTGTCAGGACAGATACGCAGTATTTT; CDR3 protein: CASSLGVRTDTQYF
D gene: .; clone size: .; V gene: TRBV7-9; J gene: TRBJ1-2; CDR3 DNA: TGTGCCAGCAGCTTGGCGGACAGAGCTAACTATGGCTACACCTTC; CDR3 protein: CASSLADRANYGYTF
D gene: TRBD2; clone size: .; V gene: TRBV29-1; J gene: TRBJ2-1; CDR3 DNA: TGCAGCGTTGACCCTAGCGGGAGTGGCTATGAGCAGTTCTTC; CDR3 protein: CSVDPSGSGYEQFF
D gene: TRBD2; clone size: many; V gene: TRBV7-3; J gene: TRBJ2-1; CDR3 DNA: TGTGCCAGCAGCCCCTCGTCGGCGGGAGACAATGAGCAGTTCTTC; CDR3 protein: CASSPSSAGDNEQFF
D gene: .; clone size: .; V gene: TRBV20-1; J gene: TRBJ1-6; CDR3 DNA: TGCAGTGCTACGGACACCCGAGATTCACCCCTCCACTTT; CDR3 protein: CSATDTRDSPLHF
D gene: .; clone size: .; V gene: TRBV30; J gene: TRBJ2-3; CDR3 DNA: TGTGCCTGGAGCCCGGTAGGAGGCCAGGACACAGATACGCAGTATTTT; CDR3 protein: CAWSPVGGQDTDTQYF
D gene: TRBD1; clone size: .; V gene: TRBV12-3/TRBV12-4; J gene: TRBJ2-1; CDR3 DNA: TGTGCCAGCAGTGCGACAGGGTTAGGCTACAATGAGCAGTTCTTC; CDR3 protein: CASSATGLGYNEQFF
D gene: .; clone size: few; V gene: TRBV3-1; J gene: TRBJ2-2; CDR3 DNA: TGTGCCAGCAGCCCCCGCGCCGGGGAGCTGTTTTTT; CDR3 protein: CASSPRAGELFF
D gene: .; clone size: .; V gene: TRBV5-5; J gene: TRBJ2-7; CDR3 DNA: TGTGCCAGCAGCATAGGACCAGATTACGAGCAGTACTTC; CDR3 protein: CASSIGPDYEQYF
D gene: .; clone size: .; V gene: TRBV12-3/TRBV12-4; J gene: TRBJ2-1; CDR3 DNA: TGTGCCGGCAGCCCCCCCGGGACTCACTCCTACAATGAGCAGTTCTTC; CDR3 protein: CAGSPPGTHSYNEQFF
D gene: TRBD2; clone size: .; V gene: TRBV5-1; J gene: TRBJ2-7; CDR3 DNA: TGCGCCAGCAGCACCCTTAGCGGGGGGGACTACGAGCAGTACTTC; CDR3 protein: CASSTLSGGDYEQYF
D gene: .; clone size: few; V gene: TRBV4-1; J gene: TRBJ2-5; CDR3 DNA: TGCGCCAGCAGCCAGGGGATGTATGAGACCCAGTACTTC; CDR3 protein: CASSQGMYETQYF
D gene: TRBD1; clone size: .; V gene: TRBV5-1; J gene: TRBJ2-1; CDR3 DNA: TGCGCCAGCAGCCTGGGTGGGAGGACCCTCGGACAGGGGGCTCGCAATGAGCAGTTCTTC; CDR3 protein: CASSLGGRTLGQGARNEQFF
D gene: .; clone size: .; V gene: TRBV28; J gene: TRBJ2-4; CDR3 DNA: TGTGCCAGCCGGTCTTCTCGGTCCTTAGGCAAAAACATTCAGTACTTC; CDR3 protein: CASRSSRSLGKNIQYF
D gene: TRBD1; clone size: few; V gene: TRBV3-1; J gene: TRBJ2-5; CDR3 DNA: TGTGCCAGCAGCCAGGGACAGGTTCGTCTGGAGACCCAGTACTTC; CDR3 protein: CASSQGQVRLETQYF
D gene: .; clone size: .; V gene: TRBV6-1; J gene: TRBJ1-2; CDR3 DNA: TGTGCCAGCAGGCCCGCAGGGGTTGGTGGCTACACCTTC; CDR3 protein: CASRPAGVGGYTF
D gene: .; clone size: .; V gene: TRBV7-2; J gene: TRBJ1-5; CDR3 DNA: TGTGCCAGCAGTCAAGGTCGGCGGGGCAATCAGCCCCAGCATTTT; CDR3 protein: CASSQGRRGNQPQHF
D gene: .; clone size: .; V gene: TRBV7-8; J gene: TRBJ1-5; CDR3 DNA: TGTGCCAGCAGCTTAGATGGAGGTCTCAATCAGCCCCAGCATTTT; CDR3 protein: CASSLDGGLNQPQHF
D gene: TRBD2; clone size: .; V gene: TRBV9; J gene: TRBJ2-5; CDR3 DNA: TGTGCCAGCAGCGTCGATCTAGCGGGAGCTGAGCAGTACTTC; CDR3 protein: CASSVDLAGAEQYF
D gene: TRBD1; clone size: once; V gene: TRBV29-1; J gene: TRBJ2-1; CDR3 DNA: TGCAGCGTCGTCCGGACAGGGCCTAATGAGCAGTTCTTC; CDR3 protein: CSVVRTGPNEQFF
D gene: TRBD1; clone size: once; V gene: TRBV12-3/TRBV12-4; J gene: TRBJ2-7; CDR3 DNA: TGTGCCAGCTGTACCGGGACAGGGAGGTTGTGCAAATACGAGCAGTACTTC; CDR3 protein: CASCTGTGRLCKYEQYF
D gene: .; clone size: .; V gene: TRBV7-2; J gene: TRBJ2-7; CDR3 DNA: TGTGCCAGCAGCTTGACGGACTCTCCGGGCGAGCAGTACTTC; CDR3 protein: CASSLTDSPGEQYF
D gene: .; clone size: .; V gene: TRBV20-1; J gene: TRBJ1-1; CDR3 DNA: TGCAGTGCTGCCGGGGGTGCGAAGGCTTTCTTT; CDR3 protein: CSAAGGAKAFF
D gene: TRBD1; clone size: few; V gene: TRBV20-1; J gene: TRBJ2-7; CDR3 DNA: TGCAGTGCTAGAAAGGACAGGGCACCCTACGAGCAGTACTTC; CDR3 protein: CSARKDRAPYEQYF
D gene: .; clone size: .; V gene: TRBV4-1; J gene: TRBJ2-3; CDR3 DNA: TGCGCCAGCAGCCAAGTTTTGAATACGCAGTATTTT; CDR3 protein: CASSQVLNTQYF
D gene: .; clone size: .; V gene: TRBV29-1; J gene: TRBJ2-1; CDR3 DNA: TGCAGCGTTTTTTCAGACTCCGGGACTCCGCAGTTCTTC; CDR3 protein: CSVFSDSGTPQFF
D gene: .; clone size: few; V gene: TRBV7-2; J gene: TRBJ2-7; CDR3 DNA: TGTGCCAGCAGCCTACTTGGACAGTACGAGCAGTACTTC; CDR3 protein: CASSLLGQYEQYF
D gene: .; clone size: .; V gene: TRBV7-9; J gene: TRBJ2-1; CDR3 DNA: TGTGCCAGCAGCTTAGTTGGCCTAGCATCCTACAATGAGCAGTTCTTC; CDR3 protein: CASSLVGLASYNEQFF
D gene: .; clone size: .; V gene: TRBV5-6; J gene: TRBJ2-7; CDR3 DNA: TGTGCCAGCAGCTTGAGCGCCCTCCGGGGGCAGTACTTC; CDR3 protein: CASSLSALRGQYF
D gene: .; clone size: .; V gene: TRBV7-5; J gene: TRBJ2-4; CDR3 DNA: .; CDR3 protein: CISVSEATVHTTYEQYF
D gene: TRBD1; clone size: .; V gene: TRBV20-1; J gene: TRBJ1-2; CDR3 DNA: TGCAGTGCTAGGAGGACAGGTCTAGCTAACTATGGCTACACCTTC; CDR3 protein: CSARRTGLANYGYTF
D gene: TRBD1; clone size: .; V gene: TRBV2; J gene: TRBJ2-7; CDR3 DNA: TGTGCCAGCAACCCCCTCCCCGGGACAGGGGGCGGATCGAGCTCCTACGAGCAGTACTTC; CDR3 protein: CASNPLPGTGGGSSSYEQYF
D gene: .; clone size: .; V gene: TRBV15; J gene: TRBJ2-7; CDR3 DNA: TGTGCCACCAGCAGAGTGGCTGGGGGCTCCTACGAGCAGTACTTC; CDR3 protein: CATSRVAGGSYEQYF
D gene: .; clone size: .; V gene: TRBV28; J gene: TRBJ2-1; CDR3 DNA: TGTGCCAGCAGTCTCAGGGGTGGAACCTACAATGAGCAGTTCTTC; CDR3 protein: CASSLRGGTYNEQFF
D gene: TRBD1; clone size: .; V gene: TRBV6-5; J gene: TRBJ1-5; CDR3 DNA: TGTGCCAGCAGGCCCGGGACAGCGGGCAATCAGCCCCAGCATTTT; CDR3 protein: CASRPGTAGNQPQHF
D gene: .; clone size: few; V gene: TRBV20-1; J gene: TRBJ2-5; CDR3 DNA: TGCAGTGCACCAAAGGGAGGTACAACCCAAGAGACCCAGTACTTC; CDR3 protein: CSAPKGGTTQETQYF
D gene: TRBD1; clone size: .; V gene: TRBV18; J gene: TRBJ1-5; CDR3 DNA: TGTGCCAGCTCACCCTCGGGACAGGGAATTCAGCCCCAGCATTTT; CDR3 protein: CASSPSGQGIQPQHF
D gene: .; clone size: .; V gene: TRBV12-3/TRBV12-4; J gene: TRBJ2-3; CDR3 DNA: TGTGCCAGCAGTGTGATAGGCAGTCCCACAGATACGCAGTATTTT; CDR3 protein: CASSVIGSPTDTQYF
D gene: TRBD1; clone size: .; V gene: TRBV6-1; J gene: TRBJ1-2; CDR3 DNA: TGTGCCAGCAGTACCTGGACAGGGCGCCTAGGGGACTATGGCTACACCTTC; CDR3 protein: CASSTWTGRLGDYGYTF
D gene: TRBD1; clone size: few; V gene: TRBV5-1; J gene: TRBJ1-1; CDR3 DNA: TGCGCCAGCAGCCGGGGACAGACGAACACTGAAGCTTTCTTT; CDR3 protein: CASSRGQTNTEAFF
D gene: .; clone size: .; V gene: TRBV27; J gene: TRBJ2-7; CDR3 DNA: TGTGCCAGCAAGACCGGTGGGGGCGTTTCCTACGAGCAGTACTTC; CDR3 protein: CASKTGGGVSYEQYF
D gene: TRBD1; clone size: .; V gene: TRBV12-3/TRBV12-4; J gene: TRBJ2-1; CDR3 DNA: TGTGCCAGCACGCGGGACAGGGGGAATGAGCAGTTCTTC; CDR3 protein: CASTRDRGNEQFF